Following are 27 T cell receptor beta chains from one sample sequenced in a study of early T cells in non-severe SARS-CoV-2 infection. TCRdb re-derived calls from the 5' RACE reads in MiXCR, one entry per CDR3 protein. Of 70,000 or so distinct CDR3 sequences listed, about 9.4% are singletons. The material was whole blood, obtained at baseline. Source of these receptors: an adult who was a healthcare worker with PCR-confirmed SARS-CoV-2 infection or an uninfected control (not recorded which).

V and J are TRBV10-2 and TRBJ2-1, with 7 positions matching TRBD1. The V gene's germline CDR1 is WSHSY and CDR2 SAAADI. This CDR3 is built from 15 residues. V was pared by 4 bases and J by 0 bases, with 3 bases of the junction left unmatched. CDR3 region: CASSATGSSYNEQFF. In DNA form, the CDR3 reads TGCGCCAGCAGTGCGACAGGGAGCTCCTACAATGAGCAGTTCTTC.

The chain employs TRBV6-1 and TRBJ1-5, with D tentatively TRBD1 (5 bases). The germline CDR1 and CDR2 sequences are MNHNS and SASEGT. The ends were cut back, 6 bases at V and 1 base at J, with 13 bases in the middle. The CDR3 is made up of 15 amino acids. The CDR3, as DNA: TGTGCCAGCAGCGTTCGGGACGGAAGCAATCAGCCCCAGCATTTT. This encodes CASSVRDGSNQPQHF.

The V and J genes are TRBV10-2 and TRBJ2-7, with 9 bases that match TRBD1. The CDR3 contains 13 residues. Unmatched junction bases numbered 5, after V lost 7 bases and J lost 4 bases. CDR1 and CDR2 from the germline V gene are WSHSY and SAAADI. The CDR3 here is CASMRDREYEQYF. CDR3 bases: TGCGCCAGCATGAGGGACAGGGAGTACGAGCAGTACTTC.

This clonotype was counted between two and nine times. Compared with germline, one end of the junction differs, possibly owing to a read error. The DNA of the CDR3 is TGTGCCAGCAGCTTCCCCAGGAACGCTGAAGCTTTCTTT. It is translated as CASSFPRNAEAFF. V and J are TRBV7-9 and TRBJ1-1, with no clear D. This CDR3 region has 13 residues. Looked up from germline, CDR1 is SEHNR and CDR2 is FQNEAQ (reference sequence).

In this sample, this clonotype turned up a few times. The chain employs TRBV3-1 and TRBJ1-1; D call uncertain. The CDR3 is 14 residues long. Germline-derived CDR1 and CDR2 are LGHDT and YNNKEL (reference sequence). V was pared by 4 bases and J by 1 base, with 10 bases between. As DNA, the CDR3 is TGTGCCAGCAGCCTTGGACGTAGGAACACTGAAGCTTTCTTT. It translates to CASSLGRRNTEAFF.

The table lists this clonotype with a few counts. The chain carries TRBV28 and TRBJ2-4; D is unclear. The CDR3 length is 16 residues. The V gene's germline CDR1 is MDHEN and CDR2 SYDVKM. Trimming left V 2 bases short and J 0 bases short, with 11 bases between. CDR3 amino acids: CASSLEMWVAKNIQYF. The CDR3 DNA follows: TGTGCCAGCAGTTTAGAAATGTGGGTAGCCAAAAACATTCAGTACTTC.

This clonotype was found a few times. The chain couples TRBV19 to TRBJ2-7; possibly TRBD2 for D (5 bases). V was trimmed by 4 bases and J by 9 bases, leaving 16 bases between them. Germline CDR1 and CDR2: LNHDA and SQIVND (reference sequence). The CDR3 totals 13 residues. CDR3 residues: CASSNGLRTGQYF. The CDR3 DNA follows: TGTGCCAGTAGTAACGGACTCCGAACGGGGCAGTACTTC.

The chain joins TRBV21-1 to TRBJ1-6. TRBV21-1 is an annotated pseudogene. The CDR3 contains 14 residues. This CDR3 is CASSKHATTIPLHF. The CDR3 DNA reads as TGTGCCAGCAGCAAACACGCGACAACCATACCCCTCCACTTT.

The chain links TRBV19 to TRBJ2-2, with 14 bases lining up with TRBD2. V trimming: 4 bases; J trimming: 0 bases; junction bases outside the gene matches: 13. The CDR3 loop spans 21 amino acids. CDR1 is LNHDA and CDR2 is SQIVND in the germline V gene (reference sequence). The CDR3 DNA sequence: TGTGCCAGTAGTAGACCCCCAGGGACTAGCGGGGGACGCACGAACACCGGGGAGCTGTTTTTT. This sequence encodes CASSRPPGTSGGRTNTGELFF.

In its sample, this clonotype was seen many times. J is TRBJ1-5 and V is TRBV11-2; a possible D gene is TRBD1 (5 bases). Germline values: CDR1 SGHAT, CDR2 FQNNGV. The CDR3 has 13 amino acids. With 5 bases removed from V and 9 bases from J, the gap between germline ends came to 14 bases. The CDR3 DNA reads TGTGCCAGCAGCAGCGACAGAAGTCGGCCCCAGCATTTT. Amino acid sequence: CASSSDRSRPQHF.

This clonotype was seen a few times. The genes are TRBV9 and TRBJ2-6, with TRBD2 matching 7 bases. V dropped 4 bases and J dropped 2; count of bases not matched to a gene: 6. CDR3 length equals 16 residues. Germline V gives CDR1 SGDLS, CDR2 YYNGEE. The CDR3 DNA is TGTGCCAGCAGCTTCACTCTAGCGGCTGGGGCCAACGTCCTGACTTTC. Protein product: CASSFTLAAGANVLTF. Full variable domain (remainder filled in from reference TRBV9 and TRBJ2-6): DSGVTQTPKHLITATGQRVTLRCSPRSGDLSVYWYQQSLDQGLQFLIQYYNGEERAKGNILERFSAQQFPDLHSELNLSSLELGDSALYFCASSFTLAAGANVLTFGAGSRLTVL.

The chain recombines TRBV5-1 with TRBJ1-3; D gene ambiguous. There are 16 residues in the CDR3. The germline V gene has CDR1 SGHRS and CDR2 YFSETQ. V lost 5 bases to trimming and J lost 1 base, with 16 bases between them. The CDR3 here is CASSEGRLVSGNTIYF. For the CDR3, the DNA is TGCGCCAGCAGTGAGGGCCGGTTAGTATCTGGAAACACCATATATTTT.

This clonotype was picked up a small number of times. The chain couples TRBV12-3 or TRBV12-4 to TRBJ1-4; D is unresolved. The CDR3 is 14 amino acids. The ends were cut back, 7 bases at V and 4 bases at J, with 13 bases in the middle. The CDR3, as DNA: TGTGCCAGCACCCCGGCTCTCGGTAATGAAAAACTGTTTTTT. Translation: CASTPALGNEKLFF.

The chain carries TRBV6-5 and TRBJ1-3; TRBD1 agrees at 10 bases. V gave up 5 bases and J gave up 3 bases; unmatched junction bases: 4. The CDR3 totals 15 residues. Germline-derived CDR1 and CDR2 are MNHEY and SVGAGI. CDR3 region: CASSPDRGHGNTIYF. The CDR3 coding sequence is TGTGCCAGCAGTCCTGACAGGGGGCATGGAAACACCATATATTTT.

This clonotype was seen many times. This chain joins TRBV5-1 and TRBJ1-2, with D perhaps TRBD1 (5 bases). Trimming cost V 0 bases and J 8 bases, with 14 bases left between them. The germline gives CDR1 SGHRS, CDR2 YFSETQ. The CDR3 totals 14 residues. The CDR3 is CASSLDGQGRGYTF. The CDR3 DNA follows: TGCGCCAGCAGCTTGGATGGTCAGGGAAGGGGCTACACCTTC.

This clonotype was found many times. The rearrangement joins TRBV6-5 to TRBJ1-1; the match to TRBD1 covers 7 bases. The CDR3 covers 14 residues. Germline CDR1 and CDR2: MNHEY and SVGAGI. The junction had 2 bases not matched to a gene; V was cut back by 0 bases and J by 4 bases. The CDR3 spells CASSYSGGGTEAFF. Written as DNA, the CDR3 is TGTGCCAGCAGTTACTCAGGGGGCGGCACTGAAGCTTTCTTT.

The table lists this clonotype with a few counts. The rearrangement links TRBV7-2 to TRBJ2-4; 11 bases line up with TRBD2. Germline CDR1 and CDR2: SGHTA and FQGNSA. This CDR3 spans 16 amino acids. The ends lost 3 bases at V and 3 bases at J; junction bases unmatched: 4. CDR3 protein: CASSFSGGGGKNIQYF. The CDR3 DNA reads TGTGCCAGCAGCTTTAGCGGGGGGGGCGGCAAAAACATTCAGTACTTC.

This clonotype was detected a few times. The rearrangement links TRBV20-1 to TRBJ2-7, with D perhaps being TRBD1 or TRBD2 (6 bases each). The CDR3 spans 13 residues. The V gene's germline CDR1 is DFQATT and CDR2 SNEGSKA (reference sequence). V was pared by 6 bases and J by 0 bases, with 12 bases between. For the CDR3, the DNA is TGCAGTGCCCCCGAGGGGGGCTCCTACGAGCAGTACTTC. Amino acid sequence: CSAPEGGSYEQYF.

A few counts support this clonotype. V gene TRBV5-6 combines with J gene TRBJ1-5; D gene unclear. The CDR3 is 14 residues long. The V end was cut by 2 bases, the J end by 0 bases, with 6 bases between. Per the germline V gene, CDR1 is SGHDT and CDR2 is YYEEEE. CDR3 loop: CASSLTYSNQPQHF. The CDR3 DNA reads TGTGCCAGCAGCTTAACCTATAGCAATCAGCCCCAGCATTTT.

Only a few counts were recorded for this clonotype. The chain has TRBV29-1 and TRBJ2-1; TRBD1 matches 8 bases. Trimming cost V 3 bases and J 8 bases; bases outside gene matches: 9. The CDR3 totals 14 residues. The germline CDR1 and CDR2 sequences are SQVTM and ANQGSEA. The CDR3 spells CSVERQGAGYEQFF. The DNA for the CDR3 is TGCAGCGTTGAGAGGCAGGGGGCAGGGTATGAGCAGTTCTTC.

V and J are TRBV12-3 or TRBV12-4 and TRBJ1-1; no reliable D call. V lost 1 base, J lost 4 bases, and 7 bases lay in between. The CDR3 has 13 residues. DNA for the CDR3: TGTGCCAGCAGTTTAGAAGGGATCACTGAAGCTTTCTTT. This codes for CASSLEGITEAFF.

This clonotype has at least ten counts. This chain connects TRBV7-8 to TRBJ2-7, with 9 bases matching TRBD1. The CDR3 is 15 residues long. The germline CDR1 and CDR2 sequences are SGHVS and FQNEAQ. J gave up 2 bases and V 5 bases, and 7 bases lay outside the gene matches. The CDR3 DNA reads as TGTGCCAGCAGCCAAACCGGGACAGGGACCTACGAGCAGTACTTC. Protein product: CASSQTGTGTYEQYF.

The chain couples TRBV11-3 to TRBJ1-1, with no clear D. This CDR3 spans 13 amino acids. The V and J ends lost 3 bases and 5 bases respectively, with 10 bases between them. Germline assignment: CDR1 SGHNT and CDR2 YENEEA. The CDR3 spells CASSFGLRTEAFF. CDR3 nucleotide sequence: TGTGCCAGCAGCTTCGGATTACGAACTGAAGCTTTCTTT. Together with reference TRBV11-3 and TRBJ1-1, the CDR3 gives the full variable domain: EAGVVQSPRYKIIEKKQPVAFWCNPISGHNTLYWYLQNLGQGPELLIRYENEEAVDDSQLPKDRFSAERLKGVDSTLKIQPAELGDSAVYLCASSFGLRTEAFFGQGTRLTVV.

This chain connects TRBV7-2 to TRBJ2-2; 10 bases are a match to TRBD1. This CDR3 contains 16 residues. Per the germline V gene, CDR1 is SGHTA and CDR2 is FQGNSA. J gave up 7 bases and V 1 base, and 6 bases lay outside the gene matches. CDR3 coding DNA: TGTGCCAGCAGCTTAGGGACAGGGGGATTCGGCGGGGAGCTGTTTTTT. Protein: CASSLGTGGFGGELFF.

This clonotype was picked up many times. The chain couples TRBV10-3 to TRBJ2-7, with 9 bases that match TRBD1. After removal of 0 bases from V and 4 bases from J, the junction contained 4 bases not matched to a gene. Germline-derived CDR1 and CDR2 are ENHRY and SYGVKD. The length of the CDR3 is 15 residues. CDR3 coding DNA: TGTGCCATCAGTGAGTCACAGGGGGCACGGTACGAGCAGTACTTC. Its translation: CAISESQGARYEQYF.

The J gene is TRBJ2-5, the V gene TRBV30, with a tentative D call TRBD1 (5 bases). The V gene's germline CDR1 is GTSNPN and CDR2 SVGIG (reference sequence). The CDR3 is 15 residues long. The V and J ends lost 3 bases and 2 bases respectively, with 16 bases between them. DNA for the CDR3: TGTGCCTGGAGCAAAGGGCAGGGAAGGCAAGAGACCCAGTACTTC. This encodes CAWSKGQGRQETQYF.

J is TRBJ2-7 and V is TRBV20-1; TRBD1 is a possible D gene (5 bases). Germline V gene data show CDR1 as DFQATT and CDR2 as SNEGSKA (reference sequence). V lost 3 bases, J lost 0 bases, and 15 bases lay in between. This CDR3 is 15 amino acids long. CDR3 in DNA: TGCAGTGCTAGCCCCCCGCAGGGTGCCTCCTACGAGCAGTACTTC. It codes for CSASPPQGASYEQYF.